This entry lists 29 T cell receptor beta chains sequenced from one sample in a study of blood T cell repertoires in COVID-19. Clones were read by immunoSEQ multiplex PCR, and TCRdb kept only the in-frame ones, dropping some. The sample comprises roughly 190,000 clones, 84% of which are singletons, and roughly 14% rests with the top ten. The sequencing sample was made of peripheral blood. Source of these receptors: a woman in her 70s with COVID-19, enrolled during active disease.

This chain links TRBV28 with TRBJ1-1; TRBD1 is a possible D gene (5 bases). This CDR3 contains 12 residues. The V and J ends lost 2 bases and 10 bases respectively, with 11 bases between them. The germline CDR1 and CDR2 sequences are MDHEN and SYDVKM. The DNA of the CDR3 is TGTGCCAGCAGTTTACAGCAGGGTGGAGCTTTCTTT. It translates to CASSLQQGGAFF.

The sample holds a few counts of this clone. The V gene is TRBV24-1, the J gene TRBJ1-2, with TRBD1 matching over 9 bases. Germline trimming cut 10 bases from V and 5 bases from J; bases unmatched to any gene: 4. CDR1 and CDR2 (germline): KGHDR, SFDVKD. The CDR3 is 12 amino acids. The CDR3 is CATWDREYGYTF. The CDR3 nucleotides read TGTGCCACATGGGACAGGGAATATGGCTACACCTTC.

The rearrangement links TRBV6-4 to TRBJ2-2, with 9 bases aligning to TRBD2. This CDR3 has 19 amino acids. Trimming at V came to 2 bases and at J to 5 bases, leaving 15 bases not matched to a gene. The V gene's germline CDR1 is MRHNA and CDR2 SNTAGT. This chain's CDR3 is CASSDPFGVAGVRTGELFF. The CDR3 DNA sequence: TGTGCCAGCAGTGACCCCTTCGGAGTAGCGGGAGTACGGACCGGGGAGCTGTTTTTT.

This clone showed up just once. The V call is TRBV28, the J call TRBJ2-1, with D perhaps matching TRBD1 (6 bases). Trimming shortened V by 7 bases and J by 4 bases, and 17 bases separated the two germline ends. Germline loops: CDR1 MDHEN, CDR2 SYDVKM. The CDR3 loop spans 15 amino acids. CDR3 protein: CASNLSGALYNEQFF. Here the CDR3 DNA reads TGTGCCAGCAATCTATCAGGGGCCTTATACAATGAGCAGTTCTTC.

The rearrangement links TRBV18 to TRBJ2-2; 8 bases agree with TRBD2. V shed 6 bases, J shed 6 bases, and the junction held 9 bases outside the gene matches. The CDR3 sequence is 15 residues long. Germline assignment: CDR1 KGHSH and CDR2 LQKENI. CDR3 in DNA: TGTGCCAGCTCCCAAGGACTAGCCGGGGCCGGGGAGCTGTTTTTT. Translation: CASSQGLAGAGELFF.

The gene calls are TRBV4-1 and TRBJ2-4, with 13 bases that match TRBD2. Germline V gene lookup returns CDR1 MGHRA and CDR2 YSYEKL. V lost 0 bases, J lost 6 bases, and 8 bases stayed unmatched. The length of the CDR3 is 18 residues. The CDR3 reads CASSQDSSLAGGANIQYF. The CDR3 DNA reads as TGCGCCAGCAGCCAAGACAGTTCACTAGCGGGGGGGGCAAACATTCAGTACTTC.

This chain uses TRBV2 with TRBJ2-7; the D is unclear. The CDR3 runs to 12 residues. With 3 bases removed from V and 3 bases from J, the gap between germline ends came to 6 bases. Germline V gene data show CDR1 as SNHLY and CDR2 as FYNNEI. Written as DNA, the CDR3 is TGTGCCAGCAGTGAGAACAGCTACGAGCAGTACTTC. Encoded protein: CASSENSYEQYF.

The chain couples TRBV7-9 to TRBJ1-4; D is possibly TRBD1 (6 bases). The CDR3 sequence is 16 residues long. Germline lookup yields CDR1 SEHNR and CDR2 FQNEAQ (reference sequence). Trimming removed 5 bases from V and 0 bases from J, with 13 bases in between. CDR3 region: CASSRTTGPTNEKLFF. CDR3 sequence (DNA): TGTGCCAGCAGCCGTACCACAGGGCCAACTAATGAAAAACTGTTTTTT.

The chain combines TRBV28 with TRBJ1-5, with 7 bases matching TRBD1. Germline V lookup: CDR1 MDHEN, CDR2 SYDVKM. V lost 4 bases to trimming and J lost 4 bases; unmatched junction nucleotides: 10. The CDR3 has 16 amino acids. The CDR3 here is CASSWTRDSGNQPQHF. As DNA, the CDR3 is TGTGCCAGCAGTTGGACCCGGGACAGCGGTAATCAGCCCCAGCATTTT. The entire variable domain, with the rest obtained from reference TRBV28 and TRBJ1-5, is as follows: DVKVTQSSRYLVKRTGEKVFLECVQDMDHENMFWYRQDPGLGLRLIYFSYDVKMKEKGDIPEGYSVSREKKERFSLILESASTNQTSMYLCASSWTRDSGNQPQHFGDGTRLSIL.

The chain employs TRBV2 and TRBJ1-2; TRBD1 might be the D (6 bases). Trimming removed 2 bases at V and 7 bases at J, with 17 bases between. This CDR3 region has 15 residues. Germline V lookup: CDR1 SNHLY, CDR2 FYNNEI. As DNA, the CDR3 is TGTGCCAGCAGTGAATGGGGGACAAAGGGTACTGGCTACACCTTC. It codes for CASSEWGTKGTGYTF.

The CDR3 sequence: CASGTARGRLSYEQYF. The CDR3 DNA reads as TGTGCCAGCGGAACGGCCAGGGGGCGTCTCTCCTACGAGCAGTACTTC. The genes are TRBV6-4 and TRBJ2-7, with TRBD1 matching over 8 bases. Germline loops: CDR1 MRHNA, CDR2 SNTAGT. V lost 8 bases, J lost 0 bases, and 12 bases stayed unmatched. The CDR3 length is 16 residues.

The V and J genes are TRBV30 and TRBJ2-3; a possible D gene is TRBD2 (6 bases). Germline CDR1 and CDR2: GTSNPN and SVGIG (reference sequence). The CDR3 has 13 amino acids. Deletions cut 7 bases from V and 4 bases from J, with 15 bases between. The CDR3: CAYAEGRADTQYF. Here the CDR3 DNA reads TGTGCCTACGCGGAGGGCCGGGCAGATACGCAGTATTTT.

This clone has only a few counts. V and J are TRBV5-1 and TRBJ2-7; 7 bases map to TRBD1. The junction had 7 bases not matched to a gene; V was cut back by 0 bases and J by 7 bases. CDR1 and CDR2 (germline): SGHRS, YFSETQ. CDR3 size: 14 residues. The CDR3 region has the DNA TGCGCCAGCAGCTTGGGGCAGGGGGTTAGTGAGCAGTACTTC. It yields the protein CASSLGQGVSEQYF.

The rearrangement joins TRBV6-6 to TRBJ1-2; D is ambiguous. CDR1 and CDR2 (germline): MNHNY, SVGAGI (reference sequence). This CDR3 has 17 residues. Trimming cost V 7 bases and J 0 bases, with 21 bases left between them. The CDR3 DNA sequence: TGTGCCAGCAATCGAAAGGTGGTAGCAGTAGCTAACTATGGCTACACCTTC. Its protein is CASNRKVVAVANYGYTF.

The chain is built from TRBV20-1 and TRBJ1-2; 10 positions agree with TRBD1. The CDR3 is 9 amino acids. From germline, CDR1 is DFQATT and CDR2 SNEGSKA (reference sequence). V lost 6 bases, J lost 14 bases, and 3 bases stayed unmatched. The CDR3 sequence is CSAGTGETF. CDR3 DNA sequence: TGCAGTGCCGGGACAGGGGAAACCTTC.

This clone was seen more than once but under ten times. This chain links TRBV6-5 with TRBJ1-4, with D possibly being TRBD1 (6 bases). This CDR3 has 14 residues. V dropped 6 bases and J dropped 7 bases, with 15 bases sitting between them. CDR1 is MNHEY and CDR2 is SVGAGI in the germline V gene. The CDR3 here is CASSRMWGPEKLFF. For the CDR3, the DNA is TGTGCCAGCAGCCGAATGTGGGGGCCTGAAAAACTGTTTTTT.

The rearrangement joins TRBV28 to TRBJ1-4; 8 bases are shared with TRBD1. Germline CDR1 and CDR2: MDHEN and SYDVKM. The CDR3 consists of 15 residues. Trimming at V came to 3 bases and at J to 6 bases, leaving 6 bases not matched to a gene. CDR3 amino acids: CASSFEDRDDEKLFF. The CDR3 region has the DNA TGTGCCAGCAGTTTCGAGGACAGGGACGATGAAAAACTGTTTTTT.

The chain recombines TRBV27 with TRBJ2-5, with 13 positions matching TRBD2. The J segment lost 5 bases and the V segment lost 5 bases, leaving 5 bases of the junction unmatched. CDR1 and CDR2 (germline): MNHEY, SMNVEV (reference sequence). The CDR3 has 15 amino acids. The CDR3 here is CASSAGLAGVETQYF. The CDR3 region has the DNA TGTGCCAGCAGTGCCGGACTAGCGGGAGTGGAGACCCAGTACTTC.

The chain is built from TRBV19 and TRBJ1-3; maybe TRBD1 (6 bases). The germline V gene encodes CDR1 LNHDA and CDR2 SQIVND (reference sequence). This CDR3 contains 18 residues. V lost 5 bases and J lost 0, with 20 bases in between. CDR3 sequence reads: CASSLGQSQRYSGNTIYF. DNA for the CDR3: TGTGCCAGTAGTCTTGGACAGAGTCAACGTTACTCTGGAAACACCATATATTTT.

V and J are TRBV4-1 and TRBJ2-3; perhaps TRBD1 as D (6 bases). The CDR3 extends over 16 amino acids. Germline V lookup: CDR1 MGHRA, CDR2 YSYEKL. V was pared by 4 bases and J by 7 bases, with 21 bases between. The CDR3 DNA follows: TGCGCCAGCAGCCTATCGGAACAGGGCGGAATCCATACGCAGTATTTT. Its protein is CASSLSEQGGIHTQYF.

The V and J genes are TRBV10-1 and TRBJ1-1; 7 bases map to TRBD1. The germline V gene has CDR1 WNHNN and CDR2 SYGVQD (reference sequence). The CDR3 is 15 amino acids. The trim removed 3 bases at V and 2 bases at J, leaving 6 bases unmatched. CDR3 sequence (DNA): TGCGCCAGCAGTGAACGAGAAGGGGGCAACACTGAAGCTTTCTTT. It translates to CASSEREGGNTEAFF.

This chain links TRBV2 with TRBJ1-4, with D maybe TRBD1 (5 bases). Germline CDR1 SNHLY, CDR2 FYNNEI. CDR3 length: 14 amino acids. Trimming took off 2 bases at V and 7 bases at J, with 11 bases between the two ends. In DNA form, the CDR3 reads TGTGCCAGCAGTGAACAGGGTCCTCGTGAAAAACTGTTTTTT. Translation: CASSEQGPREKLFF. Drawing the rest from reference TRBV2 and TRBJ1-4, the complete variable domain is EPEVTQTPSHQVTQMGQEVILRCVPISNHLYFYWYRQILGQKVEFLVSFYNNEISEKSEIFDDQFSVERPDGSNFTLKIRSTKLEDSAMYFCASSEQGPREKLFFGSGTQLSVL.

V gene TRBV14 combines with J gene TRBJ2-7; D gene ambiguous. Trimming shortened V by 4 bases and J by 2 bases, and 15 bases separated the two germline ends. Germline lookup yields CDR1 SGHDN and CDR2 FVKESK. CDR3 length: 15 amino acids. The CDR3: CASSLGLGPPYEQYF. Here the CDR3 DNA reads TGTGCCAGCAGCCTCGGGTTGGGTCCTCCCTACGAGCAGTACTTC.

The chain employs TRBV18 and TRBJ1-2, with a weak D call TRBD1 (5 bases). V lost 2 bases and J lost 2, with 15 bases in between. Per germline, CDR1 KGHSH and CDR2 LQKENI. The CDR3 is made up of 16 amino acids. The CDR3 region is CASSPWGPEQNYGYTF. The DNA for the CDR3 is TGTGCCAGCTCACCATGGGGCCCCGAACAGAACTATGGCTACACCTTC.

V is TRBV5-1 and J is TRBJ1-2; 10 bases map to TRBD1. The CDR3 spans 18 residues. V shed 2 bases, J shed 8 bases, and the junction held 18 bases outside the gene matches. CDR1 SGHRS and CDR2 YFSETQ come from the germline V gene. CDR3 sequence: CASSLRIPGQGMLDGYTF. The CDR3 DNA reads TGCGCCAGCAGCTTACGCATACCGGGACAGGGGATGTTAGACGGCTACACCTTC.

V gene TRBV20-1 combines with J gene TRBJ2-5; the D gene is possibly TRBD1 (5 bases). V was pared by 4 bases and J by 5 bases, with 8 bases between. The CDR3 consists of 11 residues. The germline gives CDR1 DFQATT, CDR2 SNEGSKA (reference sequence). CDR3 loop: CSAMDKETQYF. Written as DNA, the CDR3 is TGCAGTGCTATGGACAAGGAGACCCAGTACTTC.

This clone was seen once. V gene TRBV27 combines with J gene TRBJ2-7; D is uncertain. This CDR3 is built from 15 residues. Germline V gene data show CDR1 as MNHEY and CDR2 as SMNVEV (reference sequence). Trimming took 8 bases from V and 6 from J, leaving 23 bases between them. The CDR3, as DNA: TGTGCCAGCCGCGCCCCAGAGGCTAACTCCGCCGAGCAGTACGTC. Its translation is CASRAPEANSAEQYV.

The chain uses TRBV7-9 and TRBJ1-2, with no clear D. The CDR3 has 12 residues. Germline CDR1 SEHNR, CDR2 FQNEAQ (reference sequence). V dropped 2 bases and J dropped 7 bases, with 8 bases sitting between them. The CDR3 loop is CASSLSRAGYTF. The CDR3 DNA reads as TGTGCCAGCAGCTTAAGTAGAGCTGGCTACACCTTC.

This chain links TRBV6-5 with TRBJ2-7; 8 nucleotides line up with TRBD2. CDR1 and CDR2 from the germline V gene are MNHEY and SVGAGI. This CDR3 region has 13 residues. Unmatched junction bases numbered 5, after V lost 5 bases and J lost 5 bases. The CDR3 is CASSRSGSNEQYF. The DNA of the CDR3 is TGTGCCAGCAGTCGCAGCGGGAGCAACGAGCAGTACTTC.